This entry describes one T cell receptor beta chain. The antigen is unknown. Libraries were made from TCR beta cDNA, and they carried unique molecular identifiers. Via MiXCR, TCRdb re-called the PCR reads, giving one row per CDR3 protein. The sample yields 750,000 to 950,000 distinct CDR3 sequences, roughly 50% seen once. This sample was included in a study of post-analysis software for immune sequencing data. General study results and limits: The study found TRBV5-6, TRBV5-1 and TRBV20-1 among a few TRBV segments more frequent in patients than controls.

V shed 5 bases and J shed 2 bases, with 12 bases lying between them. Per the germline V gene, CDR1 is SGHTA and CDR2 is FQGNSA. The CDR3 consists of 14 residues. The sequenced sample consisted of blood. V and J are TRBV7-2 and TRBJ1-2, with D possibly TRBD1 on 5 matching bases. This sequence was found in a girl between 10 and 17 years old with multiple sclerosis. CDR3 in amino acids: CASSLGPINYGYTF. CDR3 bases: TGTGCCAGCAGCCTGGGACCTATAAACTATGGCTACACCTTC.